The 7 T cell receptor beta chains listed next were all sequenced from one sample in a study of CD8 T cells in Susac syndrome. Reverse transcription of roughly 0.5 to 1 ug RNA was carried out with random hexamers. Using its own MiXCR run on the immunoSEQ multiplex PCR reads, TCRdb lists one record per CDR3 protein. Found here are 95,000 to 150,000 distinct CDR3 sequences, 96% of them singletons; the top ten hold approximately 0.15%. Input material: CD4+ T cells from PBMCs. The source is a human donor with Susac syndrome.

J is TRBJ2-3 and V is TRBV15, with 11 bases identical to TRBD1. Trimming took 3 bases from V and 2 from J; bases not matched to a gene: 4. The CDR3 consists of 16 residues. From germline, CDR1 is LNHNV and CDR2 YYDKDF (reference sequence). CDR3 loop: CATSRRTGGFTDTQYF. DNA for the CDR3: TGTGCCACCAGCAGGAGGACAGGGGGCTTCACAGATACGCAGTATTTT.

The rearrangement joins TRBV3-1 to TRBJ2-3; 7 positions match TRBD2. The ends lost 5 bases at V and 2 bases at J; junction bases unmatched: 4. In germline, CDR1 is LGHDT, CDR2 YNNKEL (reference sequence). The CDR3 covers 14 residues. CDR3 DNA sequence: TGTGCCAGCAGCTCTCGGGAGGACACAGATACGCAGTATTTT. This codes for CASSSREDTDTQYF.

The V call is TRBV5-1, the J call TRBJ2-1, with TRBD1 as a possible D gene (6 bases). The germline V and J ends were trimmed by 6 bases and 1 base, with 11 bases remaining between them. Germline loops: CDR1 SGHRS, CDR2 YFSETQ. The CDR3 extends over 14 amino acids. The CDR3 nucleotides read TGCGCCAGCAAATACAGGGAGTCCTACAATGAGCAGTTCTTC. As protein: CASKYRESYNEQFF.

The chain carries TRBV12-3 or TRBV12-4 and TRBJ1-1, with a weak D call TRBD1 (6 bases). The CDR3 runs 14 residues. V gave up 2 bases and J gave up 7 bases, with 14 bases separating them. CDR3 DNA: TGTGCCAGCAGTTTAAATACGGGGGCAGTTGAAGCTTTCTTT. This encodes CASSLNTGAVEAFF.

J is TRBJ2-1 and V is TRBV11-2, with 11 positions matching TRBD2. Germline V CDR1 and CDR2: SGHAT, FQNNGV. This CDR3 is 16 amino acids long. J was trimmed by 5 bases and V by 4 bases; bases with no gene match: 7. The CDR3 nucleotides are TGTGCCAGCAGCTGGGGACTAGCGGAGTTACACAATGAGCAGTTCTTC. This gives the protein CASSWGLAELHNEQFF.

The chain combines TRBV7-9 with TRBJ2-7, with TRBD1 as a possible D gene (5 bases). The ends were cut back, 5 bases at V and 7 bases at J, with 12 bases in the middle. Germline V gene data show CDR1 as SEHNR and CDR2 as FQNEAQ (reference sequence). This CDR3 contains 12 residues. The CDR3 reads CASSARREEQYF. CDR3 in DNA: TGTGCCAGCAGCGCGCGCAGGGAAGAGCAGTACTTC. The whole variable domain, remainder taken from reference TRBV7-9 and TRBJ2-7, is DTGVSQNPRHKITKRGQNVTFRCDPISEHNRLYWYRQTLGQGPEFLTYFQNEAQLEKSRLLSDRFSAERPKGSFSTLEIQRTEQGDSAMYLCASSARREEQYFGPGTRLTVT.

In this sample, this clonotype turned up a few times. CDR3 protein: CSGLNTEAFF. CDR3 bases: TGCAGCGGTTTGAACACTGAAGCTTTCTTT. V and J are TRBV29-1 and TRBJ1-1; D remains unclear. The CDR3 runs 10 residues. CDR1 and CDR2 (germline): SQVTM, ANQGSEA. V lost 7 bases, J lost 0 bases, and 3 bases lay in between.